This is a list of T cell receptor beta chains from one sample in a study of cytomegalovirus exposure and HLA in healthy donors. Method: immunoSEQ multiplex PCR; TCRdb's copy keeps in-frame clones and lacks some. In all, the sample yields tens of thousands of clones. Sequences were obtained from PBMCs. The receptors derive from a woman aged 40 to 55 in good health and CMV-seronegative. Each CDR3 is given with its conserved first and last residue. D genes are given only for firm matches.

NA,TRBV6-5,TRBJ1-4,TGTGCCAGCAGAAAGGGGGTGGAAAAACTGTTTTTT,CASRKGVEKLFF
TRBD2,TRBV6-4,TRBJ2-3,TGTGCCAGCAGTGACTCGGGGGGGACAGATACGCAGTATTTT,CASSDSGGTDTQYF
NA,TRBV20-1,TRBJ2-1,TGCAGTGCTAGAAGAGGAGTCTTC,CSARRGVF
TRBD1,TRBV5-6,TRBJ1-6,TGTGCCAGCAGCATAGACAGGGCTAATTCACCCCTCCACTTT,CASSIDRANSPLHF
NA,TRBV14,TRBJ1-1,TGTGCCAGCAGCCGAAACAGGGACACTGAAGCTTTCTTT,CASSRNRDTEAFF
TRBD1,TRBV29-1,TRBJ1-5,TGCAGCGTTGGTGGGACAGGGAACGAGCCCCAGCATTTT,CSVGGTGNEPQHF
TRBD2,TRBV18,TRBJ2-1,TGTGCCAGCTCACCAGCTGGACTAGCGGGAGGGGATTACAATGAGCAGTTCTTC,CASSPAGLAGGDYNEQFF
TRBD2,TRBV5-1,TRBJ2-3,TGCGCCAGCAGCTGGACCGGGACTAGCGGGGGGGGATTCACAGATACGCAGTATTTT,CASSWTGTSGGGFTDTQYF
NA,TRBV5-1,TRBJ2-7,TGCGCCAGCAGCTCCTACTCTAGTGACGAGCAGTACTTC,CASSSYSSDEQYF
TRBD2,TRBV4-3,TRBJ2-1,TGCGCCAGCAGCCCTGGACTAGCGGGCTCCGACAATGAGCAGTTCTTC,CASSPGLAGSDNEQFF
TRBD2,TRBV6-6,TRBJ2-5,TGTGCCAGCAGTTGGAGGACTAGCGGGAGTGGTGAGACCCAGTACTTC,CASSWRTSGSGETQYF
NA,TRBV4-1,TRBJ1-2,TGCGCCAGCAGCCAAGATAAAGTGCAGAACTATGGCTACACCTTC,CASSQDKVQNYGYTF
NA,TRBV5-1,TRBJ2-1,TGCGCCAGCAGCTCACAGGGTAACAATGAGCAGTTCTTC,CASSSQGNNEQFF
NA,TRBV5-4,TRBJ1-4,TGTGCCAGCAGCTTCAGTCCCCTTGGCGAAAAACTGTTTTTT,CASSFSPLGEKLFF
NA,TRBV6-5,TRBJ1-1,TGTGCCAGCAGTTACTCGTTTACAGGAAACACTGAAGCTTTCTTT,CASSYSFTGNTEAFF
NA,TRBV5-1,TRBJ2-5,TGCGCCAGCAGCTTGCAGGGACAAGAGACCCAGTACTTC,CASSLQGQETQYF
NA,TRBV10-3,TRBJ2-7,TGTGCCATCAGTGACTCAGTAGAAGGCACTAAATACGAGCAGTACTTC,CAISDSVEGTKYEQYF
TRBD1,TRBV19,TRBJ1-6,TGTGCCAGTAGTATCAGCCCAGGGGGCGCAGATTCACCCCTCCACTTT,CASSISPGGADSPLHF
NA,TRBV14,TRBJ2-3,TGTGCCAGCAGCCCGAGCGGACCTAGCACAGATACGCAGTATTTT,CASSPSGPSTDTQYF
TRBD1,TRBV7-9,TRBJ1-1,TGTGCCAGCAGCCCCAGGACAGGGAAGATCACTGAAGCTTTCTTT,CASSPRTGKITEAFF
NA,TRBV4-1,TRBJ1-4,TGCGCCAGCAGCCAAGATCGGAGCAGAGAAAAACTGTTTTTT,CASSQDRSREKLFF
NA,TRBV18,TRBJ2-7,TGTGCCAGCTCACCACCGGGAGAGTCGTACGAGCAGTACTTC,CASSPPGESYEQYF
NA,TRBV4-2,TRBJ1-3,TGTGCCAGCAGCCAGGGGAACCCAGGGGAAAACTCTGGAAACACCATATATTTT,CASSQGNPGENSGNTIYF
TRBD1,TRBV5-4,TRBJ2-7,TGTGCCAGCAGCTCTCAAGGACAGGGTGAGCAGTACTTC,CASSSQGQGEQYF
TRBD1,TRBV5-6,TRBJ2-3,TGTGCCAGCAGCCTTCCCGGGACAGGAGGCACAGATACGCAGTATTTT,CASSLPGTGGTDTQYF
TRBD1,TRBV19,TRBJ1-6,TGTGCCAGTAGTAAAGGACAGGGGAATTCACCCCTCCACTTT,CASSKGQGNSPLHF
NA,TRBV7-2,TRBJ2-7,TGTGCCAGCAGGGAGATGGGCGAGCAGTACTTC,CASREMGEQYF
TRBD2,TRBV6-1,TRBJ2-3,TGTGCCAGCAGTGGTAGCGGGGGGAGGGGAGATACGCAGTATTTT,CASSGSGGRGDTQYF
TRBD1,TRBV19,TRBJ2-3,TGTGCCAGTAGGCCGGGACAGTATTTTGATACGCAGTATTTT,CASRPGQYFDTQYF
NA,TRBV6-5,TRBJ2-3,TGTGCCACCAAAGGGACTCTAAGCACAGATACGCAGTATTTT,CATKGTLSTDTQYF
NA,TRBV6-5,TRBJ2-7,TGTGCCAGCAGTTCCGCCTACGAGCAGTACTTC,CASSSAYEQYF